A single sample gave rise to the 24 T cell receptor beta chains below, sequenced in a study of shared clonotypes between healthy human individuals. Sequenced by immunoSEQ multiplex PCR; TCRdb stores in-frame clones only, minus some. The data hold about 1.5 million clones, with around 98% observed a single time. Sample: naive CD4+ T cells sorted from blood. Subset indicated: CD45RA+ positively selected. The source is a man aged 30-40 years in good health.

CDR3 sequence reads: CASSLSGSTYEQYF. As DNA, the CDR3 is TGTGCCAGCAGTCTTAGCGGGAGCACCTACGAGCAGTACTTC. The V and J genes are TRBV9 and TRBJ2-7; 9 bases line up with TRBD2. Germline values: CDR1 SGDLS, CDR2 YYNGEE. CDR3 length: 14 residues. V trimming: 5 bases; J trimming: 2 bases; junction bases outside the gene matches: 5.

The rearrangement links TRBV11-3 to TRBJ2-1; D is uncertain. The CDR3 is 14 residues long. Germline CDR1 and CDR2: SGHNT and YENEEA. V dropped 0 bases and J dropped 4 bases, with 7 bases sitting between them. The DNA for the CDR3 is TGTGCCAGCAGCTTAGATTGGGGTTACAATGAGCAGTTCTTC. This sequence encodes CASSLDWGYNEQFF.

The V and J genes are TRBV15 and TRBJ1-5; D unresolved. Trimming pared 5 bases from V and 3 bases from J, leaving 14 bases between. The CDR3 spans 15 residues. Germline CDR1 reads LNHNV; CDR2 reads YYDKDF (reference sequence). CDR3 sequence (DNA): TGTGCCACCAGCCGCGCCCAGCAGAACAATCAGCCCCAGCATTTT. It translates to CATSRAQQNNQPQHF.

The chain combines TRBV7-3 with TRBJ2-3; perhaps TRBD1 as D (6 bases). This CDR3 comprises 13 residues. Trimming took off 5 bases at V and 3 bases at J, with 9 bases between the two ends. CDR1 and CDR2 from the germline V gene are SGHTA and FQGTGA. The DNA for the CDR3 is TGTGCCAGCAGCGCACAGGGTACAGATACGCAGTATTTT. As protein: CASSAQGTDTQYF.

This chain connects TRBV15 to TRBJ2-3, with D hard to call. The germline V and J ends were trimmed by 7 bases and 0 bases, with 8 bases remaining between them. The CDR3 is made up of 13 amino acids. Germline loops: CDR1 LNHNV, CDR2 YYDKDF (reference sequence). The CDR3, as DNA: TGTGCCACCAAGTTTGGGAGCACAGATACGCAGTATTTT. Its protein product is CATKFGSTDTQYF.

The chain has TRBV7-9 and TRBJ2-5; TRBD1 might be the D (6 bases). V was clipped by 4 bases and J by 5 bases, with 17 bases between them. CDR1 SEHNR and CDR2 FQNEAQ come from the germline V gene (reference sequence). CDR3 size: 15 residues. In DNA form, the CDR3 reads TGTGCCAGCAGCTCAGCCAGGGGATTTAGGGAGACCCAGTACTTC. It codes for CASSSARGFRETQYF.

In DNA, the CDR3 is TGTGCCAGCAGATGGCGCGTGGACAGGACGATGAATGAGCAGTTCTTC. Its protein product is CASRWRVDRTMNEQFF. This chain joins TRBV28 and TRBJ2-1, with 7 bases fitting TRBD1. Per germline, CDR1 MDHEN and CDR2 SYDVKM. The CDR3 has 16 residues. Trimming removed 6 bases from V and 7 bases from J; junction bases left unmatched: 15. The whole variable domain, remainder taken from reference TRBV28 and TRBJ2-1, is DVKVTQSSRYLVKRTGEKVFLECVQDMDHENMFWYRQDPGLGLRLIYFSYDVKMKEKGDIPEGYSVSREKKERFSLILESASTNQTSMYLCASRWRVDRTMNEQFFGPGTRLTVL.

The V gene is TRBV20-1, the J gene TRBJ2-7; D not certain. The CDR3 length is 10 residues. V lost 8 bases, J lost 2 bases, and 7 bases lay in between. From germline, CDR1 is DFQATT and CDR2 SNEGSKA (reference sequence). CDR3 in amino acids: CSTKAYEQYF. CDR3 sequence (DNA): TGCAGTACCAAAGCCTACGAGCAGTACTTC.

The chain couples TRBV30 to TRBJ2-7; perhaps TRBD1 as D (6 bases). Germline lookup yields CDR1 GTSNPN and CDR2 SVGIG (reference sequence). The CDR3 totals 13 residues. Trimming stripped 0 bases from V and 4 bases from J, with 10 bases between. The CDR3, as DNA: TGTGCCTGGAGTGTGGACAGTAGATACGAGCAGTACTTC. This translates into CAWSVDSRYEQYF.

For the CDR3, the DNA is TGTGCCAGCAGTTCTTTCGACCCAGGACGAAAGCCCCAGCATTTT. This gives the protein CASSSFDPGRKPQHF. The chain has TRBV28 and TRBJ1-5; unclear D gene. V was clipped by 4 bases and J by 8 bases, with 18 bases between them. Germline CDR1 and CDR2: MDHEN and SYDVKM. CDR3 length: 15 amino acids. Full variable domain (rest looked up from reference TRBV28 and TRBJ1-5): DVKVTQSSRYLVKRTGEKVFLECVQDMDHENMFWYRQDPGLGLRLIYFSYDVKMKEKGDIPEGYSVSREKKERFSLILESASTNQTSMYLCASSSFDPGRKPQHFGDGTRLSIL.

The rearrangement links TRBV2 to TRBJ2-3; TRBD2 matches 9 bases. The CDR3 is 15 residues long. Germline values: CDR1 SNHLY, CDR2 FYNNEI. Unmatched junction bases numbered 5, after V lost 6 bases and J lost 1 base. In nucleotides, the CDR3 is TGTGCCAGCAGACCTTGGACTAGCGGCACAGATACGCAGTATTTT. Translating gives CASRPWTSGTDTQYF.

This chain links TRBV11-2 with TRBJ2-7; a weak D match, TRBD2 (5 bases). V lost 0 bases, J lost 0 bases, and 15 bases lay in between. CDR1 and CDR2 from the germline V gene are SGHAT and FQNNGV. The CDR3 length is 17 residues. The CDR3 DNA reads as TGTGCCAGCAGCTTAGAAGTTAGCGTAAGGTCCTCCTACGAGCAGTACTTC. Protein: CASSLEVSVRSSYEQYF.

The rearrangement joins TRBV28 to TRBJ2-7; 13 nucleotides line up with TRBD2. V shed 5 bases, J shed 2 bases, and the junction held 6 bases outside the gene matches. Looked up from germline, CDR1 is MDHEN and CDR2 is SYDVKM. CDR3 length equals 16 residues. The CDR3 DNA is TGTGCCAGCAGTCAACTCGGACTAGCGGGGGCCTACGAGCAGTACTTC. Protein sequence: CASSQLGLAGAYEQYF.

This chain connects TRBV5-1 to TRBJ2-7; 10 bases align to TRBD1. V shed 0 bases, J shed 4 bases, and the junction held 10 bases outside the gene matches. Per germline, CDR1 SGHRS and CDR2 YFSETQ. CDR3 length equals 17 residues. CDR3 sequence: CASSLVAGTGVFYEQYF. CDR3 sequence (DNA): TGCGCCAGCAGCTTGGTTGCCGGGACAGGGGTTTTTTACGAGCAGTACTTC.

J is TRBJ2-3 and V is TRBV5-1, with TRBD2 matching over 7 bases. Germline assignment: CDR1 SGHRS and CDR2 YFSETQ. Germline trimming cut 6 bases from V and 4 bases from J; bases unmatched to any gene: 11. The CDR3 extends over 15 amino acids. The CDR3: CASNFLAGVSDTQYF. The CDR3 bases are TGCGCCAGCAATTTCTTGGCGGGAGTCTCAGATACGCAGTATTTT.

With respect to this clone: The sample holds other DNA sequences that translate to the same CDR3. The chain is built from TRBV29-1 and TRBJ2-7, with 9 bases matching TRBD1. Germline CDR1 reads SQVTM; CDR2 reads ANQGSEA. V gave up 4 bases and J gave up 3 bases; unmatched junction bases: 1. The CDR3 sequence is 12 residues long. The CDR3 bases are TGCAGCGTTGGACAGGGGGGCTACGAGCAGTACTTC. Amino acid sequence: CSVGQGGYEQYF.

The chain has TRBV7-2 and TRBJ2-7, with 7 bases matching TRBD2. Germline values: CDR1 SGHTA, CDR2 FQGNSA. The CDR3 spans 14 residues. The V gene end was trimmed by 6 bases and the J gene end by 2 bases; junction bases not matched to a gene: 7. CDR3 amino acids: CASSQSGEPYEQYF. CDR3 nucleotides: TGTGCCAGCAGTCAGAGCGGGGAGCCCTACGAGCAGTACTTC.

This clone was detected only once. This chain uses TRBV6-1 with TRBJ1-4; TRBD1 might be the D (5 bases). This CDR3 region has 12 residues. CDR1 and CDR2 (germline): MNHNS, SASEGT. Trimming removed 8 bases at V and 8 bases at J, with 12 bases between. CDR3: CASSDWGEKLFF. The CDR3, as DNA: TGTGCCAGCTCGGATTGGGGGGAAAAACTGTTTTTT.

The chain has TRBV7-9 and TRBJ2-7; 10 bases align to TRBD2. The CDR3 is 15 residues long. V trimming: 5 bases; J trimming: 6 bases; junction bases outside the gene matches: 10. Per the germline V gene, CDR1 is SEHNR and CDR2 is FQNEAQ (reference sequence). Here the CDR3 DNA reads TGTGCCAGCAGCGAGATGCGGCTAGCGGGAGCCGAGCAGTACTTC. This encodes CASSEMRLAGAEQYF.

This chain uses TRBV30 with TRBJ1-1; perhaps TRBD1 as D (6 bases). Germline V lookup: CDR1 GTSNPN, CDR2 SVGIG (reference sequence). The CDR3 runs 13 residues. V lost 3 bases and J 4 bases, leaving 12 bases between the germline ends. This chain's CDR3 is CAWRQGQTTEAFF. CDR3 bases: TGTGCCTGGAGACAGGGTCAGACCACTGAAGCTTTCTTT. The full variable domain, in which reference TRBV30 and TRBJ1-1 provide the parts outside the CDR3, is SQTIHQWPATLVQPVGSPLSLECTVEGTSNPNLYWYRQAAGRGLQLLFYSVGIGQISSEVPQNLSASRPQDRQFILSSKKLLLSDSGFYLCAWRQGQTTEAFFGQGTRLTVV.

The chain employs TRBV6-5 and TRBJ1-1; D not resolved. This CDR3 is 15 amino acids long. The V and J ends lost 2 bases and 2 bases respectively, with 12 bases between them. In germline, CDR1 is MNHEY, CDR2 SVGAGI. DNA of the CDR3: TGTGCCAGCAGTTACAAGCTCCCGGCCAACACTGAAGCTTTCTTT. Protein product: CASSYKLPANTEAFF.

The rearrangement joins TRBV6-6 to TRBJ2-3; 9 nucleotides agree with TRBD2. Germline V gene sequence: CDR1 MNHNY, CDR2 SVGAGI (reference sequence). The CDR3 spans 14 residues. Trimming took 7 bases from V and 7 from J; bases not matched to a gene: 9. As DNA, the CDR3 is TGTGCCAGCATTCCGGGACTAGCCGAAAATACGCAGTATTTT. It yields the protein CASIPGLAENTQYF.

The rearrangement links TRBV4-2 to TRBJ2-2; D possibly corresponds to TRBD2 (6 bases). With 0 bases removed from V and 3 bases from J, the gap between germline ends came to 17 bases. The V gene's germline CDR1 is LGHNA and CDR2 YNFKEQ. This CDR3 is 18 amino acids long. CDR3 loop: CASSQDVVRGMDTGELFF. CDR3 sequence (DNA): TGTGCCAGCAGCCAAGATGTGGTTCGGGGGATGGACACCGGGGAGCTGTTTTTT.

V usage is TRBV28 and J usage is TRBJ2-7, with 7 bases identical to TRBD2. The CDR3 loop spans 16 amino acids. CDR1 and CDR2 (germline): MDHEN, SYDVKM. The V segment lost 6 bases and the J segment 1 base; nucleotides outside the gene matches: 12. CDR3 bases: TGTGCCAGCAGCCCTACTATCGGGGGAGGGTCCTACGAGCAGTACTTC. Protein sequence: CASSPTIGGGSYEQYF.